The clone carrying this T cell receptor (beta chain) is medium-sized in the sample. These data belong to a study of memory CD4+ T cells and cytomegalovirus serostatus. In the study overall: Donors were healthy Belgian adults, about ten CMV seropositive and 20 to 25 seronegative.

Original data processing: After removing out-of-frame reads, approximately 2.2 million distinct TCRbeta sequences remained. The repertoire was sequenced with immunoSEQ multiplex PCR; TCRdb's copy has only in-frame clones and lacks some. Clone size and V and J calls were adopted from that table, with D and trimming inferred from the DNA. The sample holds around 76,000 clones; under 80% are singletons and the top ten take just over 2.5%. Single viable CD3+CD4+CD8-CD45RO+ cells were sorted as the memory CD4+ T cells. CDR1 is LNHDA and CDR2 is SQIVND in the germline V gene (reference sequence). V lost 5 bases and J 0 bases, leaving 7 bases between the germline ends. The CDR3 is made up of 14 amino acids.

This chain joins TRBV19 and TRBJ1-4; D is uncertain. Sequenced input: memory CD4+ T cells from blood. This TCR derives from an adult in good health and CMV-seropositive. The CDR3 sequence is CASSLSSTNEKLFF. CDR3 bases: TGTGCCAGTAGTCTATCTTCAACTAATGAAAAACTGTTTTTT.